The present T cell receptor (beta chain) was sequenced within a study of blood T cell repertoires in COVID-19. In the study overall: From T cells, B-cell-depleted T cells, or PBMCs came the material, which was cDNA or gDNA.

With 5 bases removed from V and 5 bases from J, the gap between germline ends came to 15 bases. The V gene's germline CDR1 is GTSNPN and CDR2 SVGIG (reference sequence). The CDR3 consists of 14 residues. Produced via immunoSEQ multiplex PCR; TCRdb's table is partial and in-frame only. Of some 160,000 clones in the sample, roughly 79% were seen once. Sequencing used peripheral blood. The chain combines TRBV30 with TRBJ1-4, with a tentative D call TRBD1 (5 bases). The clonotype comes from a man aged 45-65 years with active or convalescent COVID-19. CDR3 DNA sequence: TGTGCCTGGGACTCCGGGACTGGGAATGAAAAACTGTTTTTT. Encoded protein: CAWDSGTGNEKLFF.